These 21 T cell receptor beta chains share one sample of origin, sequenced in a study of post-analysis software for immune sequencing data (dated by TCRdb to 2013 to 2016). On the study overall, not on this receptor specifically: Patients showed significantly higher frequencies than controls for roughly five TRBV segments, among them TRBV5-6, TRBV5-1 and TRBV20-1.

These receptors have no known antigen. Receptor amplification or capture employed PCR. Sequencing used an Illumina HiSeq 2500. To reduce PCR and sequencing biases, unique molecular identifiers were incorporated into the TCR beta cDNA libraries. The public reads were reprocessed in TCRdb via fastp at Q25 and MiXCR, keeping in-frame beta chains. Identical CDR3 protein sequences are pooled into one entry, listed with their most common genes and DNA. The sample data list about 540,000 distinct CDR3 sequences, and under 40% of these were observed just once. Around 6% of the sample rests with the top ten. The sample consisted of blood. The source is a girl aged 2 to 17 with multiple sclerosis.

Written as DNA, the CDR3 is TGTGCCAGTAGTATTCGGGGGTTTAACTATGGCTACACCTTC. It codes for CASSIRGFNYGYTF. The genes are TRBV19 and TRBJ1-2; the D gene is possibly TRBD1 (5 bases). V lost 3 bases, J lost 1 base, and 9 bases lay in between. CDR3 length equals 14 residues. CDR1 and CDR2 from the germline V gene are LNHDA and SQIVND (reference sequence).

In its sample, this clonotype was seen a few times. The chain is built from TRBV20-1 and TRBJ2-7; 8 bases align to TRBD1. V was pared by 8 bases and J by 4 bases, with 10 bases of the junction left unmatched. The V gene's germline CDR1 is DFQATT and CDR2 SNEGSKA (reference sequence). This CDR3 is built from 13 residues. The CDR3 loop reads CSPSRQGAYEQYF. The CDR3 DNA is TGCAGTCCATCGCGGCAGGGGGCATACGAGCAGTACTTC.

The J gene is TRBJ2-7, the V gene TRBV10-3; TRBD1 agrees at 9 bases. The ends lost 7 bases at V and 1 base at J; junction bases unmatched: 5. CDR3 length equals 14 residues. Germline values: CDR1 ENHRY, CDR2 SYGVKD. DNA of the CDR3: TGTGCCATCAACCGACAGGGGGTGTCCTACGAGCAGTACTTC. Amino acid sequence: CAINRQGVSYEQYF.

J is TRBJ2-1 and V is TRBV7-3, with no clear D. This CDR3 spans 13 amino acids. V was shortened by 4 bases and J by 7 bases, with 11 bases between the two germline ends. The V gene's germline CDR1 is SGHTA and CDR2 FQGTGA. CDR3 in DNA: TGTGCCAGCAGCTCCCTCGAAGTAAATGAGCAGTTCTTC. Its protein is CASSSLEVNEQFF.

This clonotype was seen a handful of times. The CDR3 region is CAISLGTAQNIQYF. CDR3 coding DNA: TGTGCCATCAGTCTCGGGACCGCCCAAAACATTCAGTACTTC. The V gene is TRBV10-3, the J gene TRBJ2-4; TRBD1 or TRBD2 may be the D gene (5 bases each). CDR3 length equals 14 residues. From germline, CDR1 is ENHRY and CDR2 SYGVKD. V lost 5 bases, J lost 5 bases, and 13 bases lay in between.

This clonotype has at least ten counts. The chain is built from TRBV29-1 and TRBJ2-5, with D perhaps TRBD1 or TRBD2 (5 bases each). The CDR3 spans 12 residues. V was pared by 2 bases and J by 4 bases, with 8 bases between. Germline-derived CDR1 and CDR2 are SQVTM and ANQGSEA. The CDR3 coding sequence is TGCAGCGTTGAACGGGGCGCAGAGACCCAGTACTTC. This sequence encodes CSVERGAETQYF.

V is TRBV7-3 and J is TRBJ1-2; TRBD1 aligns across 9 bases. CDR1 SGHTA and CDR2 FQGTGA come from the germline V gene. V lost 5 bases, J lost 0 bases, and 4 bases stayed unmatched. This CDR3 spans 15 amino acids. This CDR3 is CASSVGQGPNYGYTF. CDR3 sequence (DNA): TGTGCCAGCAGCGTCGGACAGGGGCCTAACTATGGCTACACCTTC.

This chain connects TRBV2 to TRBJ2-5; TRBD1 might be the D (5 bases). The V gene lost 5 bases and the J gene lost 2 bases, with 9 bases spanning the gap. The CDR3 is 13 residues long. Germline CDR1 is SNHLY and CDR2 is FYNNEI. The CDR3 loop is CASSPDTQETQYF. CDR3 sequence (DNA): TGTGCCAGCAGTCCGGACACACAAGAGACCCAGTACTTC.

The chain links TRBV7-2 to TRBJ1-6, with unresolved D. The V and J ends lost 1 base and 6 bases respectively, with 10 bases between them. From germline, CDR1 is SGHTA and CDR2 FQGNSA. The CDR3 covers 15 residues. CDR3 amino acids: CASSLGQLANSPLHF. The CDR3 DNA follows: TGTGCCAGCAGCTTAGGCCAGTTGGCTAATTCACCCCTCCACTTT.

The chain has TRBV28 and TRBJ2-1, with D hard to call. V lost 6 bases, J lost 8 bases, and 17 bases lay in between. Germline CDR1 and CDR2: MDHEN and SYDVKM. The CDR3 covers 14 residues. The DNA for the CDR3 is TGTGCCAGCAGCTCACGGTGGGCTAGGGATGAGCAGTTCTTC. Protein product: CASSSRWARDEQFF.

The chain links TRBV5-1 to TRBJ2-3, with D perhaps matching TRBD2 (5 bases). This CDR3 is built from 18 residues. From germline, CDR1 is SGHRS and CDR2 YFSETQ. The V end lost 2 bases, the J end lost 5 bases, and 24 bases lay between the germline ends. The CDR3 spells CASSLRELELLLGDTQYF. The CDR3 DNA is TGCGCCAGCAGCTTAAGGGAGCTCGAACTACTCCTGGGAGATACGCAGTATTTT.

There are a few counts of this clonotype. The chain employs TRBV4-1 and TRBJ1-1; D is undetermined. The CDR3 runs to 14 residues. V was trimmed by 4 bases and J by 1 base, leaving 10 bases between them. Germline CDR1 MGHRA, CDR2 YSYEKL. CDR3 nucleotide sequence: TGCGCCAGCAGCCTCTACCGGACGAACACTGAAGCTTTCTTT. It specifies CASSLYRTNTEAFF.

The genes are TRBV5-1 and TRBJ2-7; D may be TRBD1 or TRBD2 (5 bases each). The CDR3 is 14 residues long. Germline lookup yields CDR1 SGHRS and CDR2 YFSETQ. Trimming removed 3 bases from V and 7 bases from J, with 17 bases in between. The CDR3 reads CASSSDPGANEQYF. CDR3 bases: TGCGCCAGCAGCTCGGACCCCGGGGCCAATGAGCAGTACTTC.

This chain uses TRBV20-1 with TRBJ2-1, with 9 bases identical to TRBD1. The CDR3 consists of 14 residues. CDR1 is DFQATT and CDR2 is SNEGSKA in the germline V gene (reference sequence). V lost 6 bases, J lost 4 bases, and 7 bases stayed unmatched. CDR3 sequence reads: CSAPGQGGYNEQFF. The DNA of the CDR3 is TGCAGTGCCCCGGGACAGGGAGGATACAATGAGCAGTTCTTC.

This chain connects TRBV6-4 to TRBJ2-1; TRBD2 agrees at 11 bases. V shed 6 bases and J 7 bases; nucleotides not matched to a gene: 8. The CDR3 loop spans 15 amino acids. Germline assignment: CDR1 MRHNA and CDR2 SNTAGT. In DNA form, the CDR3 reads TGTGCCAGCAGCCCACTAGCGGGAGATCGGAATGAGCAGTTCTTC. Encoded protein: CASSPLAGDRNEQFF.

This chain uses TRBV6-5 with TRBJ2-1; either TRBD1 or TRBD2 may fit D (5 bases each). Germline CDR1 MNHEY, CDR2 SVGAGI. V was pared by 8 bases and J by 7 bases, with 15 bases between. This CDR3 contains 13 residues. CDR3 loop: CASWGLGPNEQFF. CDR3 in DNA: TGTGCCAGCTGGGGGTTAGGTCCAAATGAGCAGTTCTTC.

The rearrangement joins TRBV7-9 to TRBJ2-3; D tentatively fits TRBD1 or TRBD2 (5 bases each). The CDR3 is 15 amino acids. Trimming left V 6 bases short and J 11 bases short, with 24 bases between. Germline CDR1 SEHNR, CDR2 FQNEAQ (reference sequence). CDR3 protein: CASRQFPIRGHRQYF. In nucleotides, the CDR3 is TGTGCCAGCAGGCAATTTCCCATCCGGGGCCATCGGCAGTATTTT.

As regards this clonotype: One end of the junction fails to match germline, which may point to a read error. The V call is TRBV4-2, the J call TRBJ1-4; TRBD1 is a possible D gene (5 bases). The germline V gene encodes CDR1 LGHNA and CDR2 YNFKEQ. CDR3 size: 16 residues. The DNA of the CDR3 is TGTGCCAGCAGCCAAGATATAGGGGTAGCTAATGAAAAACGGTTTTTT. This translates into CASSQDIGVANEKRFF.

The CDR3 is CSVPGTSNEKLFF. As DNA, the CDR3 is TGCAGCGTGCCCGGGACATCGAATGAAAAACTGTTTTTT. V is TRBV29-1 and J is TRBJ1-4; D possibly corresponds to TRBD1 (6 bases). Germline V gives CDR1 SQVTM, CDR2 ANQGSEA. The CDR3 spans 13 residues. V lost 6 bases to trimming and J lost 5 bases, with 13 bases between them.

The CDR3 protein is CASSLASPNEQFF. CDR3 coding DNA: TGTGCCAGCAGCTTAGCCTCTCCGAATGAGCAGTTCTTC. The chain recombines TRBV7-9 with TRBJ2-1; D gene unclear. CDR3 size: 13 residues. Between the trimmed V and J ends, which lost 0 bases and 7 bases, there was a span of 7 bases. In germline, CDR1 is SEHNR, CDR2 FQNEAQ (reference sequence).

This clonotype was observed a few times. The chain employs TRBV12-3 or TRBV12-4 and TRBJ2-5, with a possible D match to TRBD2 (6 bases). With 6 bases removed from V and 5 bases from J, the gap between germline ends came to 13 bases. The CDR3 spans 13 residues. The CDR3 bases are TGTGCCAGCAGCACCACTCGGGAGGAGACCCAGTACTTC. As protein: CASSTTREETQYF.